This TCR beta chain was profiled in a study of shared clonotypes between healthy human individuals. Trimming pared 8 bases from V and 5 bases from J, leaving 22 bases between. The CDR3 runs 16 residues. Germline CDR1 MNHNY, CDR2 SVGAGI (reference sequence). Profiling relied on immunoSEQ multiplex PCR, and the TCRdb table lists in-frame clones only, not all of them. Of approximately 1.9 million clones listed, roughly 95% are singletons. CD45RO-negative, CCR7-positively selected cells formed the naive CD8 fraction, excluding terminally differentiated effector memory CD45RA+ cells. The chain carries TRBV6-6 and TRBJ2-1, with D unclear. Input material: naive CD8+ T cells from PBMCs. This receptor was obtained from a man younger than 35 in good health. Some clones in this sample may be carry-over from other donors' samples. As DNA, the CDR3 is TGTGCCAGCGAGTCACCAGATCATACACCAAACAATGAGCAGTTCTTC. It yields the protein CASESPDHTPNNEQFF.